Listed below are T cell receptor beta chains from one sample, sequenced in a study of CD8+CD57+ T cells in acquired aplastic anemia. Via MiXCR, TCRdb re-called the reads, giving one row per CDR3 protein. The profile shows about 180,000 distinct CDR3 sequences, less than 55% of them singletons. Input material: sorted CD4+, CD8+, or CD8+CD57+ T cells (not recorded which) from PBMCs. The receptors were gathered from a human donor in good health. Both conserved end residues are part of each CDR3. A D gene is named only where the DNA matches it firmly. Size is stated for part of the rows, as once, few or many counts, or as a class when the clone is expanded.

DNA: TGCAGTGCTGAAGACAGTGATGGCTACACCTTC
CDR3: CSAEDSDGYTF
D: NA
V: TRBV20-1
size: NA
J: TRBJ1-2

DNA: TGTGCCAGCAGTTTAGAGGCTAGCGGGGGGGCCCAAGAGACCCAGTACTTC
CDR3: CASSLEASGGAQETQYF
D: TRBD2
V: TRBV7-6
size: NA
J: TRBJ2-5

DNA: TGTGCCAGCAGCTCCCCGAATCGGGAGCAGTTCTTC
CDR3: CASSSPNREQFF
D: NA
V: TRBV7-8
size: NA
J: TRBJ2-1

DNA: TGTGCCAGCAGCCCGATTAGCACGCGCCGGGACCGAGTTAACAAAAACATTCAGTACTTC
CDR3: CASSPISTRRDRVNKNIQYF
D: NA
V: TRBV4-2
size: NA
J: TRBJ2-4

DNA: TGTGCCAGTAGTATAGGGGGGACAGCTGAAGCTTTCTTT
CDR3: CASSIGGTAEAFF
D: TRBD1
V: TRBV19
size: NA
J: TRBJ1-1

DNA: TGTGCCAGTAATCCTAGAAGAGGCTACACCTTC
CDR3: CASNPRRGYTF
D: NA
V: TRBV19
size: many
J: TRBJ1-2

DNA: TGTGCCAGCAGTTACTCGACGGGCAGGGTTCTCCTCGAGCAGTACTTC
CDR3: CASSYSTGRVLLEQYF
D: NA
V: TRBV6-2/TRBV6-3
size: NA
J: TRBJ2-7

DNA: TGCAGCGTCGTCAGTAGCGGGAGATTGAACACCGGGGAGCTGTTTTTT
CDR3: CSVVSSGRLNTGELFF
D: TRBD2
V: TRBV29-1
size: once
J: TRBJ2-2

DNA: TGTGCCAGCAGCAGGCAGGGTAGTCAGCCCCAGCATTTT
CDR3: CASSRQGSQPQHF
D: NA
V: TRBV7-8
size: NA
J: TRBJ1-5

DNA: TGCGCCAGCCGGGGAGGGCTAGCGGATTACAATGAGCAGTTCTTC
CDR3: CASRGGLADYNEQFF
D: TRBD2
V: TRBV5-1
size: NA
J: TRBJ2-1

DNA: TGTGCCAGCAGTGACTTGGACAGTTCAATCTACGAGCAGTACTTC
CDR3: CASSDLDSSIYEQYF
D: NA
V: TRBV2
size: NA
J: TRBJ2-7

DNA: TGTGCCAGCAGCGTAGAGGACAGGGCTCAGGATGAAGCTTTCTTT
CDR3: CASSVEDRAQDEAFF
D: TRBD1
V: TRBV9
size: NA
J: TRBJ1-1

DNA: TGTGCCAGCAGCTTGGGACTAGCGGGAGGAGGAGATACGCAGTATTTT
CDR3: CASSLGLAGGGDTQYF
D: TRBD2
V: TRBV11-2
size: NA
J: TRBJ2-3

DNA: TGTGCCAGTAGCCTTAGGAACACTGAAGCTTTCTTT
CDR3: CASSLRNTEAFF
D: NA
V: TRBV28
size: many
J: TRBJ1-1

DNA: TGCGCCAGCAGCCAATCTTCCTCGCCCACTGAAGCTTTCTTT
CDR3: CASSQSSSPTEAFF
D: NA
V: TRBV4-1
size: many
J: TRBJ1-1

DNA: TGTGCCAGTAGTGTAGACAGGGAAGCCCCTGGGGCCAACGTCCTGACTTTC
CDR3: CASSVDREAPGANVLTF
D: TRBD1
V: TRBV19
size: many
J: TRBJ2-6

DNA: TGTGCCAGCAGAGACCGTCGGGACAGTTTGAACGAGCAGTACTTC
CDR3: CASRDRRDSLNEQYF
D: TRBD1
V: TRBV6-1
size: many
J: TRBJ2-7

DNA: TGCAGTGCTAGTGTGACAGGGGCGTCCTACGAGCAGTACTTC
CDR3: CSASVTGASYEQYF
D: TRBD1
V: TRBV20-1
size: NA
J: TRBJ2-7

DNA: TGTGCCAGCAGTGAAGGGTTAGGGCTAGCGTCGAACAATGAGCAGTTCTTC
CDR3: CASSEGLGLASNNEQFF
D: NA
V: TRBV2
size: NA
J: TRBJ2-1

DNA: TGTGCCAGCTCACCCTTAGGACAGGGGGAGACCCAGTACTTC
CDR3: CASSPLGQGETQYF
D: TRBD1
V: TRBV10-3
size: NA
J: TRBJ2-5

DNA: TGTGCCATCAGTGAGTCCGGACTAGCGGGAGAATCTGAGCAGTTCTTC
CDR3: CAISESGLAGESEQFF
D: TRBD2
V: TRBV10-3
size: many
J: TRBJ2-1

DNA: TGCAGTGCTAGGGAGACCACCCTCCACTTT
CDR3: CSARETTLHF
D: NA
V: TRBV20-1
size: NA
J: TRBJ1-6

DNA: TGTGCCAGCAGCCCAAGACTAGGGGGTCCGGGCTACACCTTC
CDR3: CASSPRLGGPGYTF
D: NA
V: TRBV7-6
size: NA
J: TRBJ1-2

DNA: TGCGCCAGCAGCTTGGTTTCGTCAAGCCACGTGAACACTGAAGCTTTCTTT
CDR3: CASSLVSSSHVNTEAFF
D: NA
V: TRBV5-1
size: NA
J: TRBJ1-1

DNA: TGTGCCAGCAGCTTTGGGGGAAGGGCAACTAATGAAAAACTGTTTTTT
CDR3: CASSFGGRATNEKLFF
D: NA
V: TRBV11-3
size: NA
J: TRBJ1-4

DNA: TGTGCCAGCAGCTTAGATCGAGGGACGGCTACCTACGAGCAGTACTTC
CDR3: CASSLDRGTATYEQYF
D: NA
V: TRBV11-2
size: many
J: TRBJ2-7

DNA: TGCAGTGCTAGAGGGGTGGCTGGGGCCAACGTCCTGACTTTC
CDR3: CSARGVAGANVLTF
D: NA
V: TRBV20-1
size: NA
J: TRBJ2-6

DNA: TGCAGTGCTAGAGTAGCTAGCGGGAGGGGTGAGCAGTTCTTC
CDR3: CSARVASGRGEQFF
D: TRBD2
V: TRBV20-1
size: many
J: TRBJ2-1

DNA: TGTGCCAGCAGCTCCCTCGGGACAGCCCAAGGACTCTACGAGCAGTACTTC
CDR3: CASSSLGTAQGLYEQYF
D: TRBD1
V: TRBV5-4
size: NA
J: TRBJ2-7

DNA: TGTGCCACCACGCTCAGGGGAGAGGAGACCCAGTACTTC
CDR3: CATTLRGEETQYF
D: NA
V: TRBV15
size: NA
J: TRBJ2-5

DNA: TGTGCCACCAGTGGCCCGTCCGGGGGCTCCTCTGGCTATGGCTACACCTTC
CDR3: CATSGPSGGSSGYGYTF
D: NA
V: TRBV15
size: NA
J: TRBJ1-2

DNA: TGTGCCAGCAGGAGACCCGGGACAGGGGGCAATCGGGGTGGCTACACCTTC
CDR3: CASRRPGTGGNRGGYTF
D: TRBD1
V: TRBV6-1
size: NA
J: TRBJ1-2

DNA: TGCGCCAGCAGTGAGTCGGGGACCGGAGATACGCAGTATTTT
CDR3: CASSESGTGDTQYF
D: NA
V: TRBV10-1
size: NA
J: TRBJ2-3

DNA: TGTGCCAGCAGACAACAGGGAAGGGGCAACAATGAGCAGTTCTTC
CDR3: CASRQQGRGNNEQFF
D: NA
V: TRBV6-5
size: few
J: TRBJ2-1

DNA: TGTGCCAGCAGCTTAAGCCTCTTTGGACTAGCGAGAAATGAGCAGTTCTTC
CDR3: CASSLSLFGLARNEQFF
D: TRBD2
V: TRBV11-2
size: few
J: TRBJ2-1

DNA: TGTGCCACCAGCAGCAATGGGGGGGCAGGGGAGACCCAGTACTTC
CDR3: CATSSNGGAGETQYF
D: NA
V: TRBV15
size: few
J: TRBJ2-5

DNA: TGTGCCAGCAGCCAAGAGCTTCGCTCCTACAATGAGCAGTTCTTC
CDR3: CASSQELRSYNEQFF
D: NA
V: TRBV4-2
size: many
J: TRBJ2-1

DNA: TGTGCCAGCAGTTTCGCGTTTAGGGGTGTGCTTAGCGAGCAGTACTTC
CDR3: CASSFAFRGVLSEQYF
D: NA
V: TRBV5-5
size: NA
J: TRBJ2-7

DNA: TGTGCCAGCAGCTCACAGACAGGGTTATCTTACGAGCAGTACTTC
CDR3: CASSSQTGLSYEQYF
D: TRBD1
V: TRBV7-6
size: many
J: TRBJ2-7

DNA: TGCAGTGCTAGCCGGACAGGGGACGGCGAGCAGTACTTC
CDR3: CSASRTGDGEQYF
D: TRBD1
V: TRBV20-1
size: NA
J: TRBJ2-7

DNA: TGCGCCAGCAAATACCTCTCCTATAATTCACCCCTCCACTTT
CDR3: CASKYLSYNSPLHF
D: NA
V: TRBV10-1
size: NA
J: TRBJ1-6

DNA: TGTGCCATCAGGCCGGGACTTCCGAATCAGCCCCAGCATTTT
CDR3: CAIRPGLPNQPQHF
D: NA
V: TRBV10-3
size: NA
J: TRBJ1-5

DNA: TGTGCCAGCGCCCTAAGCGGGAGGACAGATACGCAGTATTTT
CDR3: CASALSGRTDTQYF
D: TRBD2
V: TRBV6-2/TRBV6-3
size: many
J: TRBJ2-3

DNA: TGCAGTGCTCGGGGACAGGGTCACTCCTACGAGCAGTACTTC
CDR3: CSARGQGHSYEQYF
D: TRBD1
V: TRBV20-1
size: many
J: TRBJ2-7

DNA: TGCGCCAGCAGCCACTGGGGACAGCGATACACCGGGGAGCTGTTTTTT
CDR3: CASSHWGQRYTGELFF
D: TRBD1
V: TRBV4-1
size: many
J: TRBJ2-2

DNA: TGTGCCACCAGTGTACCCCGGGAGGGCCTACGCGATGAGCAGTTCTTC
CDR3: CATSVPREGLRDEQFF
D: TRBD2
V: TRBV24-1
size: many
J: TRBJ2-1

DNA: TGCGCCAGCAGCACCGGTGGGAGGGGGACCCAAGAGACCCAGTACTTC
CDR3: CASSTGGRGTQETQYF
D: NA
V: TRBV5-1
size: NA
J: TRBJ2-5

DNA: TGTGCCAGCAGAAAAGCCGGGACAGGGATCCACGAGCAGTACTTC
CDR3: CASRKAGTGIHEQYF
D: TRBD1
V: TRBV5-5
size: NA
J: TRBJ2-7

DNA: TGTGCCAGCAGCTTGGGGGACAGTCAGGCTGAAGCTTTCTTT
CDR3: CASSLGDSQAEAFF
D: TRBD1
V: TRBV5-4
size: NA
J: TRBJ1-1